The 27 T cell receptor beta chains below were found in one sample sequenced in a study of T cell changes during pregnancy in multiple sclerosis. The protocol was immunoSEQ multiplex PCR, while the TCRdb copy is restricted to in-frame clones and leaves out a portion. The sample lists 40,000 to 55,000 clones; 75% to 90% were seen once. The specimen was peripheral blood, collected in the first trimester of pregnancy. The receptors stem from a female donor in good health, enrolled as a control in a pregnancy study.

The chain carries TRBV27 and TRBJ2-7, with a possible D match to TRBD2 (5 bases). CDR3 length: 15 amino acids. V shed 4 bases and J shed 4 bases, with 17 bases lying between them. CDR1 and CDR2 from the germline V gene are MNHEY and SMNVEV (reference sequence). The CDR3 region has the DNA TGTGCCAGCAGTTCCTTCCGGGGATGGAAGTACGAGCAGTACTTC. It translates to CASSSFRGWKYEQYF.

The chain carries TRBV6-6 and TRBJ2-3; D might be TRBD2 (6 bases). Germline CDR1 MNHNY, CDR2 SVGAGI (reference sequence). The length of the CDR3 is 15 residues. V was cut by 8 bases and J by 1 base, with 16 bases left in between. This CDR3 reads CASATGWEGTDTQYF. DNA of the CDR3: TGTGCCAGCGCAACCGGGTGGGAGGGCACAGATACGCAGTATTTT.

About this clone: At the DNA level, this CDR3 is encoded by other sequences in the same sample as well. The chain uses TRBV11-2 and TRBJ2-3; 10 nucleotides align to TRBD1. The J segment lost 3 bases and the V segment lost 5 bases, leaving 8 bases of the junction unmatched. This CDR3 is 16 amino acids long. Germline values: CDR1 SGHAT, CDR2 FQNNGV. CDR3 region: CASSQGQGKGTDTQYF. The CDR3 DNA follows: TGTGCCAGCAGCCAGGGACAGGGGAAAGGGACAGATACGCAGTATTTT.

The chain carries TRBV7-9 and TRBJ2-4, with TRBD2 matching over 7 bases. V was clipped by 7 bases and J by 7 bases; unmatched bases: 7. The CDR3 is made up of 13 amino acids. CDR1 and CDR2 from the germline V gene are SEHNR and FQNEAQ (reference sequence). CDR3 in amino acids: CASTRGEGNIQYF. CDR3 nucleotide sequence: TGTGCCAGCACCCGGGGGGAGGGCAACATTCAGTACTTC.

The chain joins TRBV12-5 to TRBJ1-1, with unresolved D. CDR3 size: 13 residues. CDR1 is LGHNT and CDR2 is FRNRAP in the germline V gene. V was trimmed by 5 bases and J by 6 bases, leaving 13 bases between them. The CDR3 coding sequence is TGTGCTAGTGGTGCCCCCGCGGGCGCTGAAGCTTTCTTT. It yields the protein CASGAPAGAEAFF.

The gene calls are TRBV10-3 and TRBJ1-5; D remains ambiguous. V shed 10 bases and J shed 1 base, with 14 bases lying between them. Germline V gene lookup returns CDR1 ENHRY and CDR2 SYGVKD. CDR3 length: 14 amino acids. The CDR3 loop reads CATARGESNQPQHF. The CDR3 coding sequence is TGTGCCACCGCACGAGGCGAAAGCAATCAGCCCCAGCATTTT.

This chain links TRBV11-2 with TRBJ1-1; no firm D call. Germline lookup yields CDR1 SGHAT and CDR2 FQNNGV. With 5 bases removed from V and 4 bases from J, the gap between germline ends came to 17 bases. The CDR3 runs 15 residues. CDR3 region: CASSPGHSRGTEAFF. DNA of the CDR3: TGTGCCAGCAGCCCCGGGCACTCTCGGGGCACTGAAGCTTTCTTT.

V gene TRBV13 combines with J gene TRBJ2-2; 10 positions agree with TRBD2. V trimming: 5 bases; J trimming: 7 bases; junction bases outside the gene matches: 10. Germline-derived CDR1 and CDR2 are PRHDT and FYEKMQ (reference sequence). This CDR3 region has 16 residues. CDR3 coding DNA: TGTGCCAGCAGCCTCCCATCAGCGGGAGGGAGCGGGGAGCTGTTTTTT. It codes for CASSLPSAGGSGELFF.

The rearrangement links TRBV5-6 to TRBJ2-5, with 9 bases fitting TRBD1. From germline, CDR1 is SGHDT and CDR2 YYEEEE. With V trimmed by 3 bases and J by 5 bases, 8 bases remained unmatched. The CDR3 extends over 15 amino acids. DNA of the CDR3: TGTGCCAGCAGCTCCGGGACAGGGTACGGGGAGACCCAGTACTTC. Translated, it gives CASSSGTGYGETQYF.

This chain uses TRBV11-2 with TRBJ2-1; perhaps TRBD2 as D (5 bases). CDR1 SGHAT and CDR2 FQNNGV come from the germline V gene. The V gene lost 0 bases and the J gene lost 6 bases, with 21 bases spanning the gap. The CDR3 length is 18 residues. This CDR3 is CASSLERSSAGRSNEQFF. As DNA, the CDR3 is TGTGCCAGCAGCTTAGAGAGGAGTTCGGCGGGCCGATCCAATGAGCAGTTCTTC.

The table lists this clone with a count of one. The chain uses TRBV19 and TRBJ2-7; 9 nucleotides line up with TRBD1. CDR1 LNHDA and CDR2 SQIVND come from the germline V gene (reference sequence). The junction had 1 base not matched to a gene; V was cut back by 1 base and J by 0 bases. This CDR3 region has 15 residues. The CDR3 DNA follows: TGTGCCAGTAGTATAGGACAGGGGGGCTCCTACGAGCAGTACTTC. It translates to CASSIGQGGSYEQYF.

V gene TRBV20-1 combines with J gene TRBJ2-7; D is uncertain. CDR1 is DFQATT and CDR2 is SNEGSKA in the germline V gene (reference sequence). With 5 bases removed from V and 7 bases from J, the gap between germline ends came to 9 bases. The CDR3 extends over 10 amino acids. CDR3 sequence reads: CSAFVVEQYF. The CDR3 DNA is TGCAGTGCTTTCGTCGTGGAGCAGTACTTC.

The V and J genes are TRBV10-3 and TRBJ2-1; 11 bases agree with TRBD2. CDR1 is ENHRY, CDR2 SYGVKD, per germline. With 10 bases clipped from V and 3 bases from J, the junction kept 5 bases outside the gene matches. The length of the CDR3 is 14 residues. This CDR3 is CATTGTSGYNEQFF. CDR3 sequence (DNA): TGTGCCACGACCGGGACTAGCGGCTACAATGAGCAGTTCTTC.

The rearrangement links TRBV18 to TRBJ1-3; D is ambiguous. The germline CDR1 and CDR2 sequences are KGHSH and LQKENI. V was shortened by 0 bases and J by 0 bases, with 9 bases between the two germline ends. The CDR3 sequence is 16 residues long. CDR3 sequence: CASSPPPGGSGNTIYF. The CDR3 DNA sequence: TGTGCCAGCTCACCACCGCCAGGAGGCTCTGGAAACACCATATATTTT.

The rearrangement links TRBV4-1 to TRBJ2-1; perhaps TRBD1 as D (6 bases). The V gene's germline CDR1 is MGHRA and CDR2 YSYEKL. Trimming removed 4 bases from V and 4 bases from J, with 14 bases in between. The CDR3 extends over 15 amino acids. Here the CDR3 reads CASSPPQGSYNEQFF. For the CDR3, the DNA is TGCGCCAGCAGCCCTCCACAGGGTTCGTACAATGAGCAGTTCTTC.

The rearrangement joins TRBV7-2 to TRBJ2-1, with 8 nucleotides matching TRBD2. Germline V gene data show CDR1 as SGHTA and CDR2 as FQGNSA. Germline trimming cut 1 base from V and 10 bases from J; bases unmatched to any gene: 6. The CDR3 covers 14 residues. The CDR3 coding sequence is TGTGCCAGCAGCTTAGTCGCGGGAGGCACCGAGCAGTTCTTC. Amino acids: CASSLVAGGTEQFF.

This rearrangement joins TRBV7-2 to TRBJ2-3, with 7 bases lining up with TRBD2. V dropped 8 bases and J dropped 1; count of bases not matched to a gene: 12. The CDR3 extends over 16 amino acids. CDR1 SGHTA and CDR2 FQGNSA come from the germline V gene. The CDR3 is CASSTSAGAGTDTQYF. As DNA, the CDR3 is TGTGCCAGCTCCACGTCGGCGGGAGCGGGCACAGATACGCAGTATTTT.

This clone was counted a single time. CDR3 in DNA: TGTGCCAGCAGTCCAGGGGGCTCAGCTGGAGCTTTCTTT. This translates into CASSPGGSAGAFF. The genes are TRBV6-1 and TRBJ1-1; 8 bases are a match to TRBD1. This CDR3 region has 13 residues. CDR1 is MNHNS, CDR2 SASEGT, per germline. Unmatched junction bases numbered 9, after V lost 5 bases and J lost 10 bases.

The V gene is TRBV28, the J gene TRBJ1-2; TRBD1 matches at 7 bases. The CDR3 extends over 20 amino acids. Germline-derived CDR1 and CDR2 are MDHEN and SYDVKM. After removal of 4 bases from V and 4 bases from J, the junction contained 24 bases not matched to a gene. In DNA, the CDR3 is TGTGCCAGCAGTTCGAAGTACAGGGGCGATAGGCTTGAATCGAGCTATGGCTACACCTTC. Encoded protein: CASSSKYRGDRLESSYGYTF.

This clone was found a few times. V gene TRBV11-1 combines with J gene TRBJ2-1, with 7 bases that match TRBD2. V was clipped by 0 bases and J by 6 bases; unmatched bases: 2. The CDR3 length is 14 residues. CDR1 is SGHAT, CDR2 FQDESV, per germline (reference sequence). CDR3 residues: CASSLAGTINEQFF. CDR3 coding DNA: TGTGCCAGCAGCTTAGCCGGGACTATCAATGAGCAGTTCTTC.

The chain uses TRBV5-5 and TRBJ2-5; D perhaps matches TRBD2 (5 bases). This CDR3 contains 14 residues. Trimming pared 4 bases from V and 3 bases from J, leaving 13 bases between. Per germline, CDR1 SGHKS and CDR2 YYEKEE (reference sequence). The CDR3 reads CASSGGGSKETQYF. DNA for the CDR3: TGTGCCAGCAGCGGCGGAGGTTCAAAAGAGACCCAGTACTTC. Full variable domain (missing parts from reference TRBV5-5 and TRBJ2-5): DAGVTQSPTHLIKTRGQQVTLRCSPISGHKSVSWYQQVLGQGPQFIFQYYEKEERGRGNFPDRFSARQFPNYSSELNVNALLLGDSALYLCASSGGGSKETQYFGPGTRLLVL.

V usage is TRBV10-1 and J usage is TRBJ1-2, with TRBD1 identical over 9 bases. The germline V gene has CDR1 WNHNN and CDR2 SYGVQD (reference sequence). J lost 4 bases, V lost 2 bases, and 2 bases had no gene match. CDR3 length: 14 amino acids. The CDR3 nucleotides are TGCGCCAGCAGTGAGGGGACAGGGTCCTATGGCTACACCTTC. Residues: CASSEGTGSYGYTF.

This chain connects TRBV2 to TRBJ1-1, with TRBD1 matching 11 bases. The CDR3 is made up of 14 amino acids. The V gene end was trimmed by 7 bases and the J gene end by 4 bases; junction bases not matched to a gene: 5. Germline V gene sequence: CDR1 SNHLY, CDR2 FYNNEI. The DNA of the CDR3 is TGTGCCAGCAAGGACGGACAGGGGGCCACTGAAGCTTTCTTT. This codes for CASKDGQGATEAFF.

A few counts support this clone. This chain connects TRBV2 to TRBJ2-7; D gene ambiguous. Germline lookup yields CDR1 SNHLY and CDR2 FYNNEI. This CDR3 is built from 11 residues. Trimming pared 2 bases from V and 6 bases from J, leaving 5 bases between. CDR3 residues: CASSETGEQYF. In DNA, the CDR3 is TGTGCCAGCAGTGAAACGGGCGAGCAGTACTTC.

This chain links TRBV18 with TRBJ2-7, with 9 positions matching TRBD1. CDR1 and CDR2 from the germline V gene are KGHSH and LQKENI. Trimming removed 2 bases from V and 2 bases from J; junction bases left unmatched: 4. The CDR3 is 15 residues long. In DNA form, the CDR3 reads TGTGCCAGCTCACCAGGGACAGGGCCTACCTACGAGCAGTACTTC. Translation gives CASSPGTGPTYEQYF.

The CDR3 DNA sequence: TGCGCCAGCAGCCAAGACTCACCGAGATCAAATGAGCAGTTCTTC. Residues: CASSQDSPRSNEQFF. J is TRBJ2-1 and V is TRBV4-3; unclear D gene. This CDR3 has 15 residues. The V gene's germline CDR1 is LGHNA and CDR2 YSLEER. V lost 0 bases, J lost 7 bases, and 13 bases lay in between.

The chain employs TRBV9 and TRBJ2-5; D is possibly TRBD1 (6 bases). The CDR3 runs 17 residues. Germline V lookup: CDR1 SGDLS, CDR2 YYNGEE. With 0 bases removed from V and 1 base from J, the gap between germline ends came to 16 bases. In DNA, the CDR3 is TGTGCCAGCAGCGTAGACCCTCTCCAGGGGACCCAAGAGACCCAGTACTTC. Translation: CASSVDPLQGTQETQYF. The full variable domain, with the rest looked up from reference TRBV9 and TRBJ2-5, is DSGVTQTPKHLITATGQRVTLRCSPRSGDLSVYWYQQSLDQGLQFLIQYYNGEERAKGNILERFSAQQFPDLHSELNLSSLELGDSALYFCASSVDPLQGTQETQYFGPGTRLLVL.